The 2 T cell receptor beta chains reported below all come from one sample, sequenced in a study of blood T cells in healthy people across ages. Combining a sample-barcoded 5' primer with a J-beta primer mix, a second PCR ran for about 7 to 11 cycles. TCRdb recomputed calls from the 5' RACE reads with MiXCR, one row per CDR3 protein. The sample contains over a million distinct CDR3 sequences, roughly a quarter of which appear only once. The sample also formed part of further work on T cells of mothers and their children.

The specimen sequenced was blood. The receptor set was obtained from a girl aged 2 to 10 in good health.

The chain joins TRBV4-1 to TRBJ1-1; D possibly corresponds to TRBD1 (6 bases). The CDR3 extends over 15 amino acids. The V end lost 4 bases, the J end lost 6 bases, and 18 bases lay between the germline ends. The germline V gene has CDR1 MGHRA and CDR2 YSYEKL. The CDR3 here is CASSPHFRGRAEAFF. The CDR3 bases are TGCGCCAGCAGCCCTCACTTCAGGGGCAGGGCTGAAGCTTTCTTT.

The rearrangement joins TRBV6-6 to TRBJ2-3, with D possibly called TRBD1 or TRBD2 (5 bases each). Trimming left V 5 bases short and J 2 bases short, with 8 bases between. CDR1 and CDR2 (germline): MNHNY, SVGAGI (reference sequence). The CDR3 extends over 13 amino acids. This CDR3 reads CASSPGPTDTQYF. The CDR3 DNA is TGTGCCAGCAGTCCGGGACCCACAGATACGCAGTATTTT.